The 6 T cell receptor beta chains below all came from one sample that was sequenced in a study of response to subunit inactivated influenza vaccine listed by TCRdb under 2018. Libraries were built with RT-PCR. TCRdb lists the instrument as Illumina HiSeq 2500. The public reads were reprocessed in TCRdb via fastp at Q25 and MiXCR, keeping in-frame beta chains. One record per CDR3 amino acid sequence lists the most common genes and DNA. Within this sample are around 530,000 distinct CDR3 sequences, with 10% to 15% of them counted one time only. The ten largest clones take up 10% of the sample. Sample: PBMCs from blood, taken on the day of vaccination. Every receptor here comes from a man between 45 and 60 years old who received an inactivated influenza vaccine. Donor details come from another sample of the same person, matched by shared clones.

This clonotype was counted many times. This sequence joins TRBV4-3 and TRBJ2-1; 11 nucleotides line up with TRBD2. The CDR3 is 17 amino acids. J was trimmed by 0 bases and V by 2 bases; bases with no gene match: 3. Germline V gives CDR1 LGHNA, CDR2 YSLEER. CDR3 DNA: TGCGCCAGCAGCCAATTAGCGGGGGGGAGCTCCTACAATGAGCAGTTCTTC. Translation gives CASSQLAGGSSYNEQFF.

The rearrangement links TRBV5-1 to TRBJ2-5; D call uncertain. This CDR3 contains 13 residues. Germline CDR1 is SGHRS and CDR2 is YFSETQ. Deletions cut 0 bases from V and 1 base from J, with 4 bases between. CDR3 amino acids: CASSLDAQETQYF. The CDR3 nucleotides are TGCGCCAGCAGCTTGGATGCCCAAGAGACCCAGTACTTC.

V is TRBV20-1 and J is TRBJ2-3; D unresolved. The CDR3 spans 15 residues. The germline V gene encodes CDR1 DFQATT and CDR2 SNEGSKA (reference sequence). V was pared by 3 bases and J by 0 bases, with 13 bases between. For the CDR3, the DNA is TGCAGTGCTAGTTCCCCGGCAACTAGCACAGATACGCAGTATTTT. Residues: CSASSPATSTDTQYF.

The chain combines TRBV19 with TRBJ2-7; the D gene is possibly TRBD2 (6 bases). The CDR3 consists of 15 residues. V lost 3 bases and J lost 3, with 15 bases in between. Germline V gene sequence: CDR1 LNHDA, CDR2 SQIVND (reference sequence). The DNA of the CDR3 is TGTGCCAGTAGTATGGTTAGCGGATCTAACTACGAGCAGTACTTC. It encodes CASSMVSGSNYEQYF.

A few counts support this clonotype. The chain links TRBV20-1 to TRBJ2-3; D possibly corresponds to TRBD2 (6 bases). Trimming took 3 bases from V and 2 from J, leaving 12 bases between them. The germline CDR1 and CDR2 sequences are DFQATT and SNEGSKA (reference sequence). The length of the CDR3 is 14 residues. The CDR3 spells CSASGRRDTDTQYF. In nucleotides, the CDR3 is TGCAGTGCTAGTGGGAGGCGGGACACAGATACGCAGTATTTT.

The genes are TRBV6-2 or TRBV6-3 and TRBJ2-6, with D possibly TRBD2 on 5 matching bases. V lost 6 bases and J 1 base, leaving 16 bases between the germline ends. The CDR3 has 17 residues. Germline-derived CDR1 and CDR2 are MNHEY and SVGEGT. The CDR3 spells CASSPDAGGSGANVLTF. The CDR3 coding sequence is TGTGCCAGCAGCCCCGACGCTGGCGGGTCTGGGGCCAACGTCCTGACTTTC.